This paragraph covers one T cell receptor beta chain sequence. Its antigen is unknown. The germline gives CDR1 DFQATT, CDR2 SNEGSKA (reference sequence). V dropped 6 bases and J dropped 0 bases, with 16 bases sitting between them. The CDR3 is 15 residues long. This specimen belongs to a study of T cell repertoires in cytomegalovirus infection. Across the study: Indications came from public TCR beta signatures; they pointed to CMV infection and to a matching HLA type. Whole-study findings and limits: HLA-C-restricted CMV clonotypes gave the most frequent clonotype in two of eight donors. Frequencies of public TCR beta families were cumulated, and this identified carriers of CMV plus the relevant HLA.

TCRdb processed the reads anew with MiXCR; each CDR3 protein has one entry. The sample lists approximately 750,000 distinct CDR3 sequences; about 40% were seen once. The rearrangement links TRBV20-1 to TRBJ2-3; weak D call: TRBD1 (6 bases). Sequenced input: PBMCs. The receptor's source is a human donor in good health (CMV status not recorded). Some clones in this sample may be carry-over from other donors' samples. The CDR3 region has the DNA TGCAGTGCGAGCCCGTCACAGGGTAGCACAGATACGCAGTATTTT. It is translated as CSASPSQGSTDTQYF.